The 10 T cell receptor beta chains below all came from one sample that was sequenced in a study of cytomegalovirus exposure and HLA in healthy donors. PCR was performed using 60 Vbeta and 13 Jbeta primers. TCRdb's copy holds only in-frame clones and misses some; the assay was immunoSEQ multiplex PCR. The data hold about 71,000 clones, with 65% to 70% observed a single time. Specimen: PBMCs. The receptors were sampled from a man aged 35-49 years in good health and CMV-seropositive.

The rearrangement links TRBV7-2 to TRBJ1-5; D possibly corresponds to TRBD1 (6 bases). Germline values: CDR1 SGHTA, CDR2 FQGNSA. Between the trimmed V and J ends, which lost 6 bases and 5 bases, there was a span of 14 bases. The CDR3 extends over 14 amino acids. The CDR3 spells CASSPGAGDQPQHF. DNA for the CDR3: TGTGCCAGCAGTCCGGGGGCGGGAGATCAGCCCCAGCATTTT.

V gene TRBV19 combines with J gene TRBJ2-7; D remains ambiguous. V was trimmed by 4 bases and J by 4 bases, leaving 11 bases between them. CDR3 length equals 13 residues. Germline V gives CDR1 LNHDA, CDR2 SQIVND (reference sequence). Written as DNA, the CDR3 is TGTGCCAGTAGTACCCCAAGTAGTTACGAGCAGTACTTC. Translated, it gives CASSTPSSYEQYF.

V usage is TRBV11-2 and J usage is TRBJ1-1; D may be TRBD1 (6 bases). The V and J ends lost 0 bases and 5 bases respectively, with 7 bases between them. This CDR3 has 13 residues. Germline V gene lookup returns CDR1 SGHAT and CDR2 FQNNGV. Written as DNA, the CDR3 is TGTGCCAGCAGCTTAGAGAGGGGGACTGAAGCTTTCTTT. The encoded protein is CASSLERGTEAFF. The full variable domain, its missing parts supplied by reference TRBV11-2 and TRBJ1-1, is EAGVAQSPRYKIIEKRQSVAFWCNPISGHATLYWYQQILGQGPKLLIQFQNNGVVDDSQLPKDRFSAERLKGVDSTLKIQPAKLEDSAVYLCASSLERGTEAFFGQGTRLTVV.

The gene calls are TRBV29-1 and TRBJ2-1, with TRBD2 identical over 8 bases. Germline V CDR1 and CDR2: SQVTM, ANQGSEA. V dropped 4 bases and J dropped 2; count of bases not matched to a gene: 1. The CDR3 is 13 amino acids. This CDR3 is CSVVAGTYNEQFF. Written as DNA, the CDR3 is TGCAGCGTTGTAGCGGGGACCTACAATGAGCAGTTCTTC.

The chain uses TRBV25-1 and TRBJ2-2; D remains ambiguous. V was cut by 4 bases and J by 2 bases, with 8 bases left in between. This CDR3 has 14 amino acids. CDR1 MGHDK and CDR2 SYGVNS come from the germline V gene. The CDR3 nucleotides read TGTGCCAGCAGTGGGTTCAGTAACACCGGGGAGCTGTTTTTT. Translating it yields CASSGFSNTGELFF.

The chain links TRBV5-6 to TRBJ2-7; 9 bases align to TRBD1. Trimming cost V 0 bases and J 3 bases; bases outside gene matches: 4. The CDR3 has 15 amino acids. Germline V CDR1 and CDR2: SGHDT, YYEEEE. The DNA of the CDR3 is TGTGCCAGCAGCTTGGTGTCGGGACAGGGCTACGAGCAGTACTTC. Translation gives CASSLVSGQGYEQYF.

This clone has just one count. The V call is TRBV18, the J call TRBJ1-1, with TRBD1 as a possible D gene (5 bases). This CDR3 has 14 amino acids. Per germline, CDR1 KGHSH and CDR2 LQKENI. Trimming pared 0 bases from V and 4 bases from J, leaving 9 bases between. CDR3 DNA: TGTGCCAGCTCACCACCAGGGGCAACCACTGAAGCTTTCTTT. Its translation is CASSPPGATTEAFF.

CDR3 bases: TGTGCCAGCAGCTTATCCCTAGCGGGAGGGGATACGCAGTATTTT. Protein product: CASSLSLAGGDTQYF. The chain uses TRBV7-2 and TRBJ2-3; TRBD2 matches at 12 bases. Trimming cost V 2 bases and J 6 bases; bases outside gene matches: 3. In germline, CDR1 is SGHTA, CDR2 FQGNSA. The CDR3 totals 15 residues.

The chain couples TRBV7-2 to TRBJ1-1; D is ambiguous. CDR1 is SGHTA and CDR2 is FQGNSA in the germline V gene. The V gene lost 0 bases and the J gene lost 5 bases, with 13 bases spanning the gap. The CDR3 has 15 residues. In DNA form, the CDR3 reads TGTGCCAGCAGCTTAGCGACGTCTCGGAGAACTGAAGCTTTCTTT. This sequence encodes CASSLATSRRTEAFF.

This chain connects TRBV5-1 to TRBJ2-5; D perhaps matches TRBD1 (6 bases). The CDR3 sequence is 14 residues long. Trimming shortened V by 5 bases and J by 1 base, and 12 bases separated the two germline ends. Germline V lookup: CDR1 SGHRS, CDR2 YFSETQ. In nucleotides, the CDR3 is TGCGCCAGCAGGGGGGCCGAACCCCAAGAGACCCAGTACTTC. This encodes CASRGAEPQETQYF.